The T cell receptor beta chain described here comes from a study of human thymus T cells. The source of the thymus tissue was resections taken during corrective heart surgery. The CDR3 covers 17 residues. V gave up 9 bases and J gave up 0 bases, with 22 bases separating them. Germline V gene sequence: CDR1 MRHNA, CDR2 SNTAGT. Clones were read by immunoSEQ multiplex PCR, and TCRdb kept only the in-frame ones, dropping some. Among some 130,000 clones listed, around 94% were seen once. Specimen: thymus tissue. The clonotype originates from a boy in the first two years of life with a congenital heart defect but otherwise immunologically healthy. V is TRBV6-4 and J is TRBJ2-3; D not resolved. The CDR3 sequence: CASPHSRRRNSTDTQYF. DNA of the CDR3: TGTGCCAGTCCCCACTCCCGCCGTAGGAACAGCACAGATACGCAGTATTTT.